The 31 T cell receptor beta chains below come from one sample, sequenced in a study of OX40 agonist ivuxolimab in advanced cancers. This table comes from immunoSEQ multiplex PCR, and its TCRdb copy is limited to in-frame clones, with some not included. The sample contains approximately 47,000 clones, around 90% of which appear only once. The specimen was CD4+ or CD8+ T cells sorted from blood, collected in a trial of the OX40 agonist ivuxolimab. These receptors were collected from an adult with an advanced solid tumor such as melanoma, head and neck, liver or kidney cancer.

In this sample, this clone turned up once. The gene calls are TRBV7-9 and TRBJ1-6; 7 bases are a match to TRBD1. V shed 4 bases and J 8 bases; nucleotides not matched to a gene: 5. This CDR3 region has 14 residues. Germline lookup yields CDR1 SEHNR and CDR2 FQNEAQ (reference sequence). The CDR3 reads CASSYPGGDSPLHF. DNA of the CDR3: TGTGCCAGCAGCTACCCAGGGGGGGATTCACCCCTCCACTTT.

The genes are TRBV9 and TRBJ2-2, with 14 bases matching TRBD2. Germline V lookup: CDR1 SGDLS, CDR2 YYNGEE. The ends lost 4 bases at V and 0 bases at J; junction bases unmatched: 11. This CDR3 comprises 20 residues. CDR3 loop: CASSTRPGLAGGTNTGELFF. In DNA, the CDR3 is TGTGCCAGCAGCACGCGCCCCGGACTAGCGGGGGGCACGAACACCGGGGAGCTGTTTTTT.

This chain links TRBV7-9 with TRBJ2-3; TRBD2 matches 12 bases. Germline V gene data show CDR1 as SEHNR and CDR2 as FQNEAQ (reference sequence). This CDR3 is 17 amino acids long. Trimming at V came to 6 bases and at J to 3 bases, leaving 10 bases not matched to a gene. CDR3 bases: TGTGCCAGCAGAGCTAGCGGGGGGGCCAACGGTACAGATACGCAGTATTTT. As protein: CASRASGGANGTDTQYF.

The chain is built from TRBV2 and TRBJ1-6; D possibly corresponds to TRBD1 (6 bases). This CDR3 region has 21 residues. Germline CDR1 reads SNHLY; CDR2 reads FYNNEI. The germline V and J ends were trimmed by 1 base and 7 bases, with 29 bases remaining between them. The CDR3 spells CASSEGFRGAGAPLRNSPLHF. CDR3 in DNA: TGTGCCAGCAGTGAAGGGTTTAGAGGGGCAGGGGCGCCCCTACGGAATTCACCCCTCCACTTT. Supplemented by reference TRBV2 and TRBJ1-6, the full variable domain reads EPEVTQTPSHQVTQMGQEVILRCVPISNHLYFYWYRQILGQKVEFLVSFYNNEISEKSEIFDDQFSVERPDGSNFTLKIRSTKLEDSAMYFCASSEGFRGAGAPLRNSPLHFGNGTRLTVT.

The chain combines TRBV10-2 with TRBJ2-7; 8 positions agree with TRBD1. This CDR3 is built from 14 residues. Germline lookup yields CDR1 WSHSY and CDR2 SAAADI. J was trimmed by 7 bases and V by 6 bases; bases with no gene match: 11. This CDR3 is CASSPGQGAGEQYF. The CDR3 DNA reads TGCGCCAGCAGCCCGGGGCAGGGGGCGGGTGAGCAGTACTTC.

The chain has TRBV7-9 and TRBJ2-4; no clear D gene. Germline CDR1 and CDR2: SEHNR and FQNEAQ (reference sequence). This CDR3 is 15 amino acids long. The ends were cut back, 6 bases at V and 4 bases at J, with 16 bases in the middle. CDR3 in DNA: TGTGCCAGCAGTTCCTTCACCGGGTCTAAAAACATTCAGTACTTC. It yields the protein CASSSFTGSKNIQYF.

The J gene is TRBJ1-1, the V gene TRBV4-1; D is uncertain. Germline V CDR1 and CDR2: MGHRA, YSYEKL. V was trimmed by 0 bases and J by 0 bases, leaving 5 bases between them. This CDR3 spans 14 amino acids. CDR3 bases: TGCGCCAGCAGCCAAGATGTGGTGAACACTGAAGCTTTCTTT. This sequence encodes CASSQDVVNTEAFF.

The CDR3 DNA follows: TGTGCCAGCTCACCAGAAATTTCCACTGAAGCTTTCTTT. Its translation: CASSPEISTEAFF. The chain combines TRBV18 with TRBJ1-1; D ambiguous. Germline loops: CDR1 KGHSH, CDR2 LQKENI. The CDR3 totals 13 residues. V was trimmed by 2 bases and J by 4 bases, leaving 8 bases between them.

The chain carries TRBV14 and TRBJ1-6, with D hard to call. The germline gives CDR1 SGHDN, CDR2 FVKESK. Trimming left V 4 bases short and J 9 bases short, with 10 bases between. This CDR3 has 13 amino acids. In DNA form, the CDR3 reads TGTGCCAGCAGCCCGGCTAATGGTTCACCCCTCCACTTT. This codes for CASSPANGSPLHF.

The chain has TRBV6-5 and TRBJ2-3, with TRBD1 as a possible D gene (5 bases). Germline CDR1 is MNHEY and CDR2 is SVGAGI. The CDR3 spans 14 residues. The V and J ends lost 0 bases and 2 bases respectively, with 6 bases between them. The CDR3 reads CASSYSGLTDTQYF. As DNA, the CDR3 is TGTGCCAGCAGTTACTCGGGGCTCACAGATACGCAGTATTTT.

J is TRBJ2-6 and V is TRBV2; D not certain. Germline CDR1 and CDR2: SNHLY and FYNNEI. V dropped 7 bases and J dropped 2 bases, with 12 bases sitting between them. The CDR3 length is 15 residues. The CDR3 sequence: CASIFAGTGANVLTF. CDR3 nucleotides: TGTGCCAGCATCTTCGCCGGAACTGGGGCCAACGTCCTGACTTTC.

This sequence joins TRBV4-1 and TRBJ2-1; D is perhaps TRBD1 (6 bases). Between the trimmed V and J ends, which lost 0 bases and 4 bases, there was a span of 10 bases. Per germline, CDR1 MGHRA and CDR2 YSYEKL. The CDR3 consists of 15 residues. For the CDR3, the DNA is TGCGCCAGCAGCCAAGATCCGGGACAATACAATGAGCAGTTCTTC. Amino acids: CASSQDPGQYNEQFF.

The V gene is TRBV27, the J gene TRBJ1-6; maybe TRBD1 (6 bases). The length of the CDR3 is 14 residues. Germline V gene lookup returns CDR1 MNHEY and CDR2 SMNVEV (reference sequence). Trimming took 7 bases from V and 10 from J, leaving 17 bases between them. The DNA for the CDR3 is TGTGCCAGCAACCAGGGGAGTCTGGGATCACCCCTCCACTTT. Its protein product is CASNQGSLGSPLHF.

For the CDR3, the DNA is TGTGCCAGCAGCTCCGGACAGGGTGGAAATGAGCAGTTCTTC. The encoded protein is CASSSGQGGNEQFF. The genes are TRBV11-3 and TRBJ2-1; 8 bases fit TRBD1. The germline V gene has CDR1 SGHNT and CDR2 YENEEA. The CDR3 is 14 residues long. V lost 4 bases to trimming and J lost 7 bases; unmatched junction nucleotides: 6.

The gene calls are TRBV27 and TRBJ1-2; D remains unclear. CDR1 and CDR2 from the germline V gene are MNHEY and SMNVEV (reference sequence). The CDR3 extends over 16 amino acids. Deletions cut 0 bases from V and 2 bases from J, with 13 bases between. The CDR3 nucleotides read TGTGCCAGCAGTTTATCCCCGTCAACCACGAACTATGGCTACACCTTC. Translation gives CASSLSPSTTNYGYTF.

In DNA, the CDR3 is TGTGCCAGCAGCCGGACTAGCGGGGGGGCTCTGCCCTACAATGAGCAGTTCTTC. Translating gives CASSRTSGGALPYNEQFF. V gene TRBV5-6 combines with J gene TRBJ2-1; TRBD2 matches 15 bases. The CDR3 has 18 amino acids. V lost 4 bases and J lost 2; bases outside the gene matches: 7. CDR1 SGHDT and CDR2 YYEEEE come from the germline V gene.

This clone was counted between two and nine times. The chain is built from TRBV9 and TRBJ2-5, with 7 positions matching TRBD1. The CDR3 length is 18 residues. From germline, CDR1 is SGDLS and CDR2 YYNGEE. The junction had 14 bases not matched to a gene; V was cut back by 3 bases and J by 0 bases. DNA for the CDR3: TGTGCCAGCAGCGACGGGACAGAGGAGATGTCGTACCAAGAGACCCAGTACTTC. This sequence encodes CASSDGTEEMSYQETQYF.

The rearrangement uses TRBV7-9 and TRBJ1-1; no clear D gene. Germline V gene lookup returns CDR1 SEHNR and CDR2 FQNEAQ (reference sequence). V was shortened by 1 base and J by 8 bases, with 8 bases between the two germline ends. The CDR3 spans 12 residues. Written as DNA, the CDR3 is TGTGCCAGCAGCTTAGTGGGCAGGGAAGCTTTCTTT. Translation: CASSLVGREAFF.

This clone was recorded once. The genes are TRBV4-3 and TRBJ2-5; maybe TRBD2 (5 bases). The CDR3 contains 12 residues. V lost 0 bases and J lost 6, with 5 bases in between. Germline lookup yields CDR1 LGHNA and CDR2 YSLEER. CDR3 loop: CASSQDGKTQYF. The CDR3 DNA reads TGCGCCAGCAGCCAAGACGGGAAGACCCAGTACTTC.

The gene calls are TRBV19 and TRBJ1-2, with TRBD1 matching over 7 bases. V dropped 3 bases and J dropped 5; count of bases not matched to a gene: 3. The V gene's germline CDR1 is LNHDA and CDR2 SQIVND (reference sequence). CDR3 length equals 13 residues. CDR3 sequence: CASSMGTAYGYTF. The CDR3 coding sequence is TGTGCCAGTAGTATGGGGACAGCTTATGGCTACACCTTC.

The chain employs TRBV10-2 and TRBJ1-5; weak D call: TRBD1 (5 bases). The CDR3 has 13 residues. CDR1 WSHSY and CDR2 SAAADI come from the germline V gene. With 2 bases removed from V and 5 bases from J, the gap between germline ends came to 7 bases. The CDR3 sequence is CASSEAGHQPQHF. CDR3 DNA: TGCGCCAGCAGTGAGGCAGGGCATCAGCCCCAGCATTTT.

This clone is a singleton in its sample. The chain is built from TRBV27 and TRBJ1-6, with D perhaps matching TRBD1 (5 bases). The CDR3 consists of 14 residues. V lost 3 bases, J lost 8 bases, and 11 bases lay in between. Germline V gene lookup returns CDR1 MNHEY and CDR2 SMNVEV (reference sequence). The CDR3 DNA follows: TGTGCCAGCAGTTTTGCAGGGATCGATTCACCCCTCCACTTT. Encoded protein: CASSFAGIDSPLHF.

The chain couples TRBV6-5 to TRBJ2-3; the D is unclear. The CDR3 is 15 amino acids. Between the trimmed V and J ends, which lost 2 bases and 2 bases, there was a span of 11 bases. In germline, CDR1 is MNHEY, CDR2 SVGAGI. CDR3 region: CASSYAGTSTDTQYF. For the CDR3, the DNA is TGTGCCAGCAGTTACGCAGGTACATCCACAGATACGCAGTATTTT.

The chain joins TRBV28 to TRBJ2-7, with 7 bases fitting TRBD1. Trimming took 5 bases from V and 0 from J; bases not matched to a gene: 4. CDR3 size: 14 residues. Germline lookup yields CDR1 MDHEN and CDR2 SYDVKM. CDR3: CASSPGTASYEQYF. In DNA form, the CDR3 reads TGTGCCAGCAGTCCCGGGACAGCCTCCTACGAGCAGTACTTC.

CDR3 amino acids: CASSFDRVGTYEQYF. The CDR3 DNA sequence: TGTGCCAGCAGTTTCGACAGGGTTGGGACCTACGAGCAGTACTTC. V and J are TRBV6-5 and TRBJ2-7; 7 bases match TRBD1. Germline CDR1 reads MNHEY; CDR2 reads SVGAGI. Trimming cost V 4 bases and J 2 bases; bases outside gene matches: 8. This CDR3 is 15 amino acids long.

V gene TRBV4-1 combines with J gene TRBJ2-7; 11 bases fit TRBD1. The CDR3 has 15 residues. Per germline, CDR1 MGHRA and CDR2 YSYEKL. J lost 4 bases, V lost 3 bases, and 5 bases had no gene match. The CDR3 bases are TGCGCCAGCAGCCAGACGGGACAGGGGGATTACGAGCAGTACTTC. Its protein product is CASSQTGQGDYEQYF.

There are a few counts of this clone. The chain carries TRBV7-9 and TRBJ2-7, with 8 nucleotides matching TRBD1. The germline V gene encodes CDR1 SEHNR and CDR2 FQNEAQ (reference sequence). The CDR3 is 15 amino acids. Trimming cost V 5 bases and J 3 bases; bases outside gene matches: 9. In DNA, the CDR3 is TGTGCCAGCAGCCCCCCCCGGGACAGGTTCTACGAGCAGTACTTC. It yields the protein CASSPPRDRFYEQYF.

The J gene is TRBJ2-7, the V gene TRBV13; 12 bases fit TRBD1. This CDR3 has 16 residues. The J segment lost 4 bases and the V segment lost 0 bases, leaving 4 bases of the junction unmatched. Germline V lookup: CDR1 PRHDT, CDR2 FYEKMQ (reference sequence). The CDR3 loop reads CASSLGSGQGAYEQYF. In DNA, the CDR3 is TGTGCCAGCAGCTTAGGATCGGGACAGGGGGCTTACGAGCAGTACTTC.

The CDR3, as DNA: TGTGCCAGCAGCTTAGTTCTAGCGGGGGGCTACAATGAGCAGTTCTTC. Amino acids: CASSLVLAGGYNEQFF. The chain is built from TRBV11-2 and TRBJ2-1, with 11 bases fitting TRBD2. CDR3 length: 16 residues. Germline V gives CDR1 SGHAT, CDR2 FQNNGV. Trimming at V came to 1 base and at J to 3 bases, leaving 2 bases not matched to a gene.

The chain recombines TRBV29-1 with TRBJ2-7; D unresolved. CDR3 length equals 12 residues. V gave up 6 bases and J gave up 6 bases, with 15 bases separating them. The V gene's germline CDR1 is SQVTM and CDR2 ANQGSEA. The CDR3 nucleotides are TGCAGCGTCGACCTTGGGGTGGGCGAGCAGTACTTC. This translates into CSVDLGVGEQYF.

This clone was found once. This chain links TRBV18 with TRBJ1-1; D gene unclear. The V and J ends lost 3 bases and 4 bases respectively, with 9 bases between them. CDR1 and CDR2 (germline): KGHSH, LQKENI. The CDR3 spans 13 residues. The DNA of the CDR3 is TGTGCCAGCTCACCGGATAGATTCACTGAAGCTTTCTTT. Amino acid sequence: CASSPDRFTEAFF.